Shown below are 18 T cell receptor beta chains from a single sample sequenced in a study of post-analysis software for immune sequencing data. Notes on the study in general: Roughly 5 TRBV segments (TRBV5-6, TRBV5-1 and TRBV20-1 among them) occurred more frequently in patients than in controls.

The antigens of these receptors remain unknown. cDNA libraries for TCR beta contained unique molecular identifiers. MiXCR, applied by TCRdb to the PCR reads, yields one record per CDR3 protein. Here the sample spans about 810,000 distinct CDR3 sequences, roughly 50% being singletons. Sequencing was carried out using blood. These receptors were taken from a girl aged 10 to 17 with multiple sclerosis.

The gene calls are TRBV27 and TRBJ2-1; TRBD2 aligns across 7 bases. The trim removed 5 bases at V and 4 bases at J, leaving 11 bases unmatched. This CDR3 comprises 16 residues. Germline assignment: CDR1 MNHEY and CDR2 SMNVEV (reference sequence). CDR3: CASSPGGSGPYNEQFF. The CDR3 nucleotides are TGTGCCAGCAGTCCCGGGGGGAGCGGGCCGTACAATGAGCAGTTCTTC.

The chain uses TRBV6-1 and TRBJ2-7; a possible D gene is TRBD1 (6 bases). This CDR3 spans 14 amino acids. Germline V CDR1 and CDR2: MNHNS, SASEGT. Trimming took off 3 bases at V and 2 bases at J, with 11 bases between the two ends. The CDR3 sequence: CASSEYREPYEQYF. The CDR3 nucleotides are TGTGCCAGCAGTGAGTACAGGGAACCCTACGAGCAGTACTTC.

The chain carries TRBV20-1 and TRBJ2-1, with TRBD2 identical over 7 bases. V lost 0 bases to trimming and J lost 4 bases; unmatched junction nucleotides: 9. CDR1 and CDR2 (germline): DFQATT, SNEGSKA (reference sequence). The CDR3 sequence is 16 residues long. CDR3: CSARDQGGKWYNEQFF. The CDR3 DNA reads as TGCAGTGCTAGAGATCAGGGAGGGAAGTGGTACAATGAGCAGTTCTTC.

This CDR3 reads CASSVEFSGRAGSYNEQFF. In DNA form, the CDR3 reads TGTGCCAGCAGCGTAGAGTTTAGCGGGAGGGCCGGGTCCTACAATGAGCAGTTCTTC. The V call is TRBV9, the J call TRBJ2-1; 11 nucleotides agree with TRBD2. The CDR3 has 19 residues. Germline loops: CDR1 SGDLS, CDR2 YYNGEE. Trimming at V came to 0 bases and at J to 1 base, leaving 9 bases not matched to a gene. The complete variable domain, with remaining parts taken from reference TRBV9 and TRBJ2-1, reads DSGVTQTPKHLITATGQRVTLRCSPRSGDLSVYWYQQSLDQGLQFLIQYYNGEERAKGNILERFSAQQFPDLHSELNLSSLELGDSALYFCASSVEFSGRAGSYNEQFFGPGTRLTVL.

The chain couples TRBV7-9 to TRBJ2-1, with 10 bases identical to TRBD2. V trimming: 7 bases; J trimming: 9 bases; junction bases outside the gene matches: 9. Germline loops: CDR1 SEHNR, CDR2 FQNEAQ (reference sequence). This CDR3 spans 14 amino acids. CDR3 sequence reads: CASNLAGEGGEQFF. Written as DNA, the CDR3 is TGTGCCAGCAACCTAGCGGGGGAGGGCGGTGAGCAGTTCTTC.

This clonotype has more than one count but fewer than ten. The V and J genes are TRBV7-9 and TRBJ2-2; unclear D gene. There are 14 residues in the CDR3. Germline CDR1 is SEHNR and CDR2 is FQNEAQ (reference sequence). V gave up 4 bases and J gave up 2 bases, with 8 bases separating them. The CDR3 protein is CASSYDDNTGELFF. In DNA form, the CDR3 reads TGTGCCAGCAGCTACGACGATAACACCGGGGAGCTGTTTTTT.

V gene TRBV12-3 or TRBV12-4 combines with J gene TRBJ2-4; TRBD1 or TRBD2 may be the D gene (7 bases each). Trimming stripped 5 bases from V and 13 bases from J, with 24 bases between. The CDR3 contains 15 residues. The CDR3: CASSLRGGGSLEQYF. The CDR3 DNA follows: TGTGCCAGCAGTCTCAGGGGGGGCGGGAGTCTGGAGCAGTACTTC.

The chain links TRBV14 to TRBJ2-4, with D possibly TRBD2 on 6 matching bases. V was cut by 2 bases and J by 1 base, with 12 bases left in between. The CDR3 contains 16 residues. Germline CDR1 is SGHDN and CDR2 is FVKESK. CDR3 loop: CASSQLWGEAKNIQYF. In DNA, the CDR3 is TGTGCCAGCAGCCAACTGTGGGGGGAGGCCAAAAACATTCAGTACTTC.

This chain connects TRBV25-1 to TRBJ2-3; D may be TRBD1 (6 bases). Germline CDR1 reads MGHDK; CDR2 reads SYGVNS. Deletions cut 6 bases from V and 2 bases from J, with 18 bases between. The CDR3 spans 16 residues. The CDR3 loop is CASSQSGQDITDTQYF. CDR3 DNA: TGTGCCAGCAGCCAATCGGGACAAGATATCACAGATACGCAGTATTTT.

This clonotype was counted a single time. The V call is TRBV28, the J call TRBJ2-1; the D gene is possibly TRBD1 (5 bases). The CDR3 has 16 residues. Deletions cut 3 bases from V and 0 bases from J, with 12 bases between. Germline assignment: CDR1 MDHEN and CDR2 SYDVKM. The CDR3 reads CASSLKGISSYNEQFF. As DNA, the CDR3 is TGTGCCAGCAGTTTGAAGGGGATTTCCTCCTACAATGAGCAGTTCTTC.

The chain joins TRBV18 to TRBJ2-7; TRBD1 agrees at 7 bases. V was pared by 4 bases and J by 5 bases, with 8 bases of the junction left unmatched. The CDR3 loop spans 14 amino acids. The germline V gene has CDR1 KGHSH and CDR2 LQKENI. CDR3 amino acids: CASSQLTGINEQYF. CDR3 DNA sequence: TGTGCCAGCTCACAGCTGACAGGGATTAACGAGCAGTACTTC.

The V and J genes are TRBV12-3 or TRBV12-4 and TRBJ2-1; TRBD2 might be the D (6 bases). V was cut by 6 bases and J by 2 bases, with 14 bases left in between. The CDR3 has 15 amino acids. This chain's CDR3 is CASRFGGSPYNEQFF. The CDR3 DNA is TGTGCCAGCAGGTTTGGAGGGAGCCCCTACAATGAGCAGTTCTTC.

This rearrangement joins TRBV5-1 to TRBJ2-1, with D maybe TRBD2 (5 bases). The J call is uncertain, as TRBJ2-7 better fits the DNA end. The CDR3 spans 15 residues. CDR1 is SGHRS and CDR2 is YFSETQ in the germline V gene. The CDR3 sequence is CASSFQTTIYNEQYF. The CDR3 DNA is TGCGCCAGCAGCTTTCAAACGACTATTTACAATGAGCAGTACTTC.

The rearrangement uses TRBV20-1 and TRBJ2-1, with D unresolved. Germline V gives CDR1 DFQATT, CDR2 SNEGSKA (reference sequence). The V and J ends lost 0 bases and 7 bases respectively, with 16 bases between them. This CDR3 spans 15 amino acids. The CDR3 region has the DNA TGCAGTGCTAGAGATCTCCGACCCCCTTTGAATGAGCAGTTCTTC. Its protein product is CSARDLRPPLNEQFF.

This clonotype was detected once. V usage is TRBV20-1 and J usage is TRBJ2-7; TRBD2 agrees at 13 bases. The J call may be wrong; the DNA end is better matched by TRBJ2-5. Germline V gives CDR1 DFQATT, CDR2 SNEGSKA (reference sequence). The CDR3 is 16 amino acids. The CDR3 bases are TGCAGTGCTAGCACTAGCGGGAGGGCCGGGTCAGAGACCCAGTACTTC. This gives the protein CSASTSGRAGSETQYF.

The chain combines TRBV9 with TRBJ2-7; D unclear. V gave up 3 bases and J gave up 4 bases, with 20 bases separating them. Per germline, CDR1 SGDLS and CDR2 YYNGEE. This CDR3 has 16 amino acids. CDR3 nucleotides: TGTGCCAGCAGCGCATCCCCACTGGCCCCCCCTTACGAGCAGTACTTC. Protein: CASSASPLAPPYEQYF.

The chain uses TRBV29-1 and TRBJ2-2, with D perhaps TRBD2 (6 bases). CDR1 SQVTM and CDR2 ANQGSEA come from the germline V gene. The V and J ends lost 6 bases and 4 bases respectively, with 9 bases between them. The CDR3 has 12 amino acids. The CDR3 DNA reads as TGCAGCGTAATCGGGGGCACCGGGGAGCTGTTTTTT. It translates to CSVIGGTGELFF.

The chain is built from TRBV29-1 and TRBJ2-7; D remains unclear. V was shortened by 7 bases and J by 0 bases, with 7 bases between the two germline ends. This CDR3 contains 11 residues. Germline CDR1 SQVTM, CDR2 ANQGSEA. The CDR3, as DNA: TGCAGCGCGTGGAGCTCCTACGAGCAGTACTTC. This gives the protein CSAWSSYEQYF.